The present T cell receptor beta chain was sequenced within a study of cytomegalovirus exposure and HLA in healthy donors. This CDR3 has 13 residues. CDR1 and CDR2 from the germline V gene are WSHSY and SAAADI. V was clipped by 6 bases and J by 4 bases, with 10 bases between them. The PCR used 60 Vbeta and 13 Jbeta primers. Measured with immunoSEQ multiplex PCR; TCRdb has only the in-frame clones, and not every one. Here the sample table reports around 100,000 clones. Sequencing used PBMCs. The genes are TRBV10-2 and TRBJ1-5; weak D call: TRBD1 (5 bases). This TCR was recovered from a man aged 35 to 55 in good health and CMV-seronegative. The CDR3 loop is CASSATENQPQHF. CDR3 nucleotides: TGCGCCAGCAGCGCGACAGAGAATCAGCCCCAGCATTTT.